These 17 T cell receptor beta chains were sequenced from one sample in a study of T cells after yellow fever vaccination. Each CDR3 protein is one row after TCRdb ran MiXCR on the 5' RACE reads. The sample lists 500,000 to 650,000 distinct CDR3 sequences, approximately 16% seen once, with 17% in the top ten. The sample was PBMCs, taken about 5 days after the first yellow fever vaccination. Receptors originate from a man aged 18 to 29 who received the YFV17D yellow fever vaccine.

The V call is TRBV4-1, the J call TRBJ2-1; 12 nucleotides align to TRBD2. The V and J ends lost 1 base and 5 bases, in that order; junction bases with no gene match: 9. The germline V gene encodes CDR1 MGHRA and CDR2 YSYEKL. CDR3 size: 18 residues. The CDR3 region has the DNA TGCGCCAGCAGCCAAGTAGGCCCGACTAGCGGGGGAAACAATGAGCAGTTCTTC. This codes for CASSQVGPTSGGNNEQFF.

CDR3 bases: TGTGCCAGCAGTGAAAGTCCCTCTAGCGGGGGGGTCACAGATACGCAGTATTTT. Amino acids: CASSESPSSGGVTDTQYF. This chain links TRBV6-1 with TRBJ2-3, with 12 bases fitting TRBD2. CDR3 length: 18 amino acids. V gave up 2 bases and J gave up 2 bases; unmatched junction bases: 8. Germline CDR1 and CDR2: MNHNS and SASEGT.

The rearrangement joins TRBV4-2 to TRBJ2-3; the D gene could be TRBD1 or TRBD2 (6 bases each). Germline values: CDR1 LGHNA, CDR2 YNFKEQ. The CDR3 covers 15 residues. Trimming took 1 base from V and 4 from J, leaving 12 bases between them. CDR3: CASSQGGARADTQYF. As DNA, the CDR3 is TGTGCCAGCAGCCAAGGGGGGGCCCGCGCAGATACGCAGTATTTT.

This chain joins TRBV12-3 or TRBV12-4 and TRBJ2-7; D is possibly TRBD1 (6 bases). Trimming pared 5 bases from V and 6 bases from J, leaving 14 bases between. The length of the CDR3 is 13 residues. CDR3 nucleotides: TGTGCCAGCAGTCACAGGGATATAGGCGAGCAGTACGTC. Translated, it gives CASSHRDIGEQYV.

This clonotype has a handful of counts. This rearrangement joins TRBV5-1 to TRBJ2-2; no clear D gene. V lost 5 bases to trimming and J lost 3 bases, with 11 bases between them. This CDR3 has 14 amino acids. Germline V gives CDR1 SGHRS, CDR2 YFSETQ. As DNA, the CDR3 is TGCGCCAGCAGGGATGTGGGCTACACCGGGGAGCTGTTTTTT. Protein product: CASRDVGYTGELFF.

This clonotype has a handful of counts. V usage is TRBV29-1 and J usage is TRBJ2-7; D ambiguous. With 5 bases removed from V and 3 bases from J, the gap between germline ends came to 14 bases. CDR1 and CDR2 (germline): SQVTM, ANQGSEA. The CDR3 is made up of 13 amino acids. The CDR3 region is CSVISTENYEQYV. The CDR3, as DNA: TGCAGCGTTATTTCCACAGAGAACTACGAGCAGTACGTC.

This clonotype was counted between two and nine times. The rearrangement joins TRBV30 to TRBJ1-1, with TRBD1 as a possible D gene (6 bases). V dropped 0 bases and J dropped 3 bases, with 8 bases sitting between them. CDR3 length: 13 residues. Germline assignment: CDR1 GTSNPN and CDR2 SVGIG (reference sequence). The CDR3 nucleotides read TGTGCCTGGAGTGTAGAGGGGGACACTGAAGCTTTCTTT. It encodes CAWSVEGDTEAFF.

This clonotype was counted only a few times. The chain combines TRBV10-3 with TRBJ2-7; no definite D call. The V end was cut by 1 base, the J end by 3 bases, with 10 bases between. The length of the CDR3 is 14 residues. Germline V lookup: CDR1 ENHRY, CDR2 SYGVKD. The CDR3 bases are TGTGCCATCAGTGAGTACCCAGCCAGCTACGAGCAGTACTTC. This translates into CAISEYPASYEQYF.

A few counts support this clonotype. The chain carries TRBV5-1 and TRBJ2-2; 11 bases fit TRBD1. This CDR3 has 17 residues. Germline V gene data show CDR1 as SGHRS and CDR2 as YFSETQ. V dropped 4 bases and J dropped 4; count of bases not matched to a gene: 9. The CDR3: CASSLIPGTGGTGELFF. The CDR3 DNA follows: TGCGCCAGCAGCCTGATCCCCGGGACAGGGGGCACCGGGGAGCTGTTTTTT.

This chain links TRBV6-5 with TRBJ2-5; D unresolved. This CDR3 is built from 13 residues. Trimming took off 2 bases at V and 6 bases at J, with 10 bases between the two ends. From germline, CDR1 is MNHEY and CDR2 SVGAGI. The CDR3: CASSYVGRQTQYF. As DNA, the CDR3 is TGTGCCAGCAGTTACGTCGGACGTCAGACCCAGTACTTC.

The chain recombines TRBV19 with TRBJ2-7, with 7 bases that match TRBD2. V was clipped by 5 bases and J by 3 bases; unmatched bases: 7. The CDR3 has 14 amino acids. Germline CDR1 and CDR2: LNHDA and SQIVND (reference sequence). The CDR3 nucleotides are TGTGCCAGTAGTGTCCTAGCGGCCGACTACGAGCAGTACTTC. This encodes CASSVLAADYEQYF.

The CDR3 spells CSASPLQGIGETQYF. Here the CDR3 DNA reads TGCAGTGCTAGCCCTCTCCAGGGAATCGGAGAGACCCAGTACTTC. J is TRBJ2-5 and V is TRBV20-1, with D possibly TRBD1 on 5 matching bases. The CDR3 sequence is 15 residues long. Germline V gene data show CDR1 as DFQATT and CDR2 as SNEGSKA (reference sequence). Trimming took off 3 bases at V and 4 bases at J, with 18 bases between the two ends.

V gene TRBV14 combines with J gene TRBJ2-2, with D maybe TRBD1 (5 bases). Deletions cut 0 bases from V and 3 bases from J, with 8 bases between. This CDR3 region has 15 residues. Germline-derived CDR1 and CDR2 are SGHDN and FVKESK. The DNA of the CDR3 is TGTGCCAGCAGCCAAGACAGGGTGCACACCGGGGAGCTGTTTTTT. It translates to CASSQDRVHTGELFF. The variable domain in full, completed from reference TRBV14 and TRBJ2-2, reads EAGVTQFPSHSVIEKGQTVTLRCDPISGHDNLYWYRRVMGKEIKFLLHFVKESKQDESGMPNNRFLAERTGGTYSTLKVQPAELEDSGVYFCASSQDRVHTGELFFGEGSRLTVL.

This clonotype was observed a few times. DNA for the CDR3: TGTGCCAGCAGTTTAGATGGCCGGGGGCAGCACCAAGAGACCCAGTACTTC. It is translated as CASSLDGRGQHQETQYF. The genes are TRBV28 and TRBJ2-5; D may match TRBD1 or TRBD2 (6 bases each). The CDR3 contains 17 residues. V was shortened by 2 bases and J by 0 bases, with 16 bases between the two germline ends. In germline, CDR1 is MDHEN, CDR2 SYDVKM.

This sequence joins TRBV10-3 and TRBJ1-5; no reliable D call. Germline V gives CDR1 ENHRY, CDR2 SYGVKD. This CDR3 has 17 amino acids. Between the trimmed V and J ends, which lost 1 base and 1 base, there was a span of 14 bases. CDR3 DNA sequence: TGTGCCATCAGTGAGTATCAGTTAGGAGGAAGCAATCAGCCCCAGCATTTT. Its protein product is CAISEYQLGGSNQPQHF.

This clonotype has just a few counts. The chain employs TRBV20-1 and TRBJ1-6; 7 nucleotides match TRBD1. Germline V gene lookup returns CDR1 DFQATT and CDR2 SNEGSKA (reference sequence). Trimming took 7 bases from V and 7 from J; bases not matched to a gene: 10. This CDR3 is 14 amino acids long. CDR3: CSDPDRRVNSPLHF. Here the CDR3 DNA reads TGCAGTGACCCGGACAGGCGGGTGAATTCACCCCTCCACTTT.

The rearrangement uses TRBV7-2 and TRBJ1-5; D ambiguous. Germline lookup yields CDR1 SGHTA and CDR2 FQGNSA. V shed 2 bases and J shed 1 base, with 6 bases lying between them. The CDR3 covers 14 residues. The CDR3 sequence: CASSLPQSNQPQHF. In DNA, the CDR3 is TGTGCCAGCAGCTTACCCCAGAGCAATCAGCCCCAGCATTTT. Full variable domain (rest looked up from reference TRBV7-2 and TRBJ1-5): GAGVSQSPSNKVTEKGKDVELRCDPISGHTALYWYRQSLGQGLEFLIYFQGNSAPDKSGLPSDRFSAERTGGSVSTLTIQRTQQEDSAVYLCASSLPQSNQPQHFGDGTRLSIL.